The 31 T cell receptor beta chains below all came from one sample that was sequenced in a study of cytomegalovirus exposure and HLA in healthy donors. Researchers ran the PCR with 60 Vbeta and 13 Jbeta primers. Libraries were prepared by immunoSEQ multiplex PCR; TCRdb keeps only in-frame clonotypes and omits some of them. The table records more than 150,000 clones, roughly 83% of them present only once. The sample taken for sequencing was PBMCs. The receptors here all came from a woman between 18 and 30 years old in good health and CMV-seronegative.

This chain links TRBV7-9 with TRBJ1-5; tentatively, D is TRBD1 (5 bases). The germline CDR1 and CDR2 sequences are SEHNR and FQNEAQ (reference sequence). Trimming pared 4 bases from V and 0 bases from J, leaving 13 bases between. The length of the CDR3 is 16 residues. The CDR3 spells CASSYGHPYSNQPQHF. CDR3 DNA: TGTGCCAGCAGCTATGGACACCCCTATAGCAATCAGCCCCAGCATTTT.

This clone came up a few times. V usage is TRBV13 and J usage is TRBJ1-1, with D perhaps matching TRBD1 (5 bases). The V end was cut by 2 bases, the J end by 3 bases, with 10 bases between. The CDR3 is 14 residues long. Germline V gives CDR1 PRHDT, CDR2 FYEKMQ (reference sequence). Written as DNA, the CDR3 is TGTGCCAGCAGCTTAATGGGCAGGGACACTGAAGCTTTCTTT. Protein: CASSLMGRDTEAFF.

The V gene is TRBV7-9, the J gene TRBJ1-2; 7 bases agree with TRBD1. The length of the CDR3 is 13 residues. The V segment lost 2 bases and the J segment 6 bases; nucleotides outside the gene matches: 3. Germline CDR1 SEHNR, CDR2 FQNEAQ (reference sequence). The CDR3 protein is CASSLRGRNGYTF. CDR3 bases: TGTGCCAGCAGCTTAAGGGGGCGTAATGGCTACACCTTC.

The rearrangement joins TRBV2 to TRBJ2-3, with 16 bases lining up with TRBD2. The CDR3 sequence is 20 residues long. V trimming: 6 bases; J trimming: 4 bases; junction bases outside the gene matches: 16. Germline lookup yields CDR1 SNHLY and CDR2 FYNNEI. CDR3 region: CASSVPGLAGGLLIADTQYF. The CDR3 DNA sequence: TGTGCCAGCAGCGTCCCGGGACTAGCGGGGGGGCTTTTAATTGCAGATACGCAGTATTTT.

The CDR3 spells CASSQGTYYTGELFF. As DNA, the CDR3 is TGTGCCAGCAGCCAAGGGACTTACTACACCGGGGAGCTGTTTTTT. V and J are TRBV27 and TRBJ2-2; D possibly corresponds to TRBD2 (6 bases). The germline V gene has CDR1 MNHEY and CDR2 SMNVEV (reference sequence). The CDR3 totals 15 residues. The V end was cut by 6 bases, the J end by 3 bases, with 14 bases between.

This clone was observed a handful of times. Other DNA variants within this sample encode the same CDR3. This sequence joins TRBV18 and TRBJ2-5, with D maybe TRBD1 (6 bases). This CDR3 region has 13 residues. Trimming cost V 4 bases and J 2 bases, with 8 bases left between them. Germline CDR1 and CDR2: KGHSH and LQKENI. The CDR3 region has the DNA TGTGCCAGCTCACTCGGACAGCAAGAGACCCAGTACTTC. Protein: CASSLGQQETQYF.

The V call is TRBV14, the J call TRBJ1-2; no reliable D call. There are 13 residues in the CDR3. With 6 bases removed from V and 1 base from J, the gap between germline ends came to 9 bases. CDR1 SGHDN and CDR2 FVKESK come from the germline V gene. The chain's CDR3 is CASSREFNYGYTF. CDR3 coding DNA: TGTGCCAGCAGTCGAGAGTTTAACTATGGCTACACCTTC.

The J gene is TRBJ1-2, the V gene TRBV7-8; possible D gene TRBD1, 5 bases. The CDR3 runs to 15 residues. Germline V gene sequence: CDR1 SGHVS, CDR2 FQNEAQ. V was trimmed by 0 bases and J by 3 bases, leaving 11 bases between them. The CDR3 DNA sequence: TGTGCCAGCAGCTTAGCGGAGGGGCTATACTATGGCTACACCTTC. This translates into CASSLAEGLYYGYTF.

This sequence joins TRBV7-9 and TRBJ2-7; possible D gene TRBD1, 5 bases. The ends were cut back, 0 bases at V and 1 base at J, with 16 bases in the middle. CDR3 length: 17 amino acids. Looked up from germline, CDR1 is SEHNR and CDR2 is FQNEAQ (reference sequence). CDR3 in DNA: TGTGCCAGCAGCTTAGCCCATCAAGGGGTGGGGTCCTACGAGCAGTACTTC. Translated: CASSLAHQGVGSYEQYF.

The chain is built from TRBV4-2 and TRBJ2-1; D possibly corresponds to TRBD2 (7 bases). CDR3 size: 16 residues. The germline V gene has CDR1 LGHNA and CDR2 YNFKEQ. The germline V and J ends were trimmed by 0 bases and 8 bases, with 17 bases remaining between them. This CDR3 reads CASSQEGGVGYYEQFF. In DNA, the CDR3 is TGTGCCAGCAGCCAAGAAGGGGGGGTAGGGTACTATGAGCAGTTCTTC.

This clone occurred once. The rearrangement links TRBV28 to TRBJ2-1; 14 nucleotides match TRBD2. The CDR3 covers 16 residues. V trimming: 4 bases; J trimming: 15 bases; junction bases outside the gene matches: 14. The germline V gene has CDR1 MDHEN and CDR2 SYDVKM. This chain's CDR3 is CASSSAGLAGGLTVFF. Here the CDR3 DNA reads TGTGCCAGCAGTTCTGCCGGACTAGCGGGGGGCCTTACGGTGTTCTTC.

The chain couples TRBV30 to TRBJ2-3, with D maybe TRBD2 (5 bases). CDR1 is GTSNPN and CDR2 is SVGIG in the germline V gene (reference sequence). This CDR3 spans 13 amino acids. V lost 4 bases, J lost 3 bases, and 11 bases lay in between. As DNA, the CDR3 is TGTGCCTGGAAAGAGGGCCCAACAGATACGCAGTATTTT. It codes for CAWKEGPTDTQYF.

The chain joins TRBV7-9 to TRBJ2-7, with 7 bases matching TRBD2. This CDR3 comprises 13 residues. The V gene's germline CDR1 is SEHNR and CDR2 FQNEAQ (reference sequence). Germline trimming cut 2 bases from V and 4 bases from J; bases unmatched to any gene: 2. As DNA, the CDR3 is TGTGCCAGCAGCTTATGGGAGGGGTACGAGCAGTACTTC. Encoded protein: CASSLWEGYEQYF.

The genes are TRBV12-1 and TRBJ2-1; the DNA was not used to check the table's D call, TRBD2. TRBV12-1 is designated a pseudogene. The length of the CDR3 is 19 residues. CDR3 nucleotides: TGTGCCAGCAGCCCCCCTGGACTAGCGGGGGGGAGCTCCTACAATGAGCAGTTCTTC. This encodes CASSPPGLAGGSSYNEQFF.

This clone has a single count. This chain connects TRBV19 to TRBJ1-5; D ambiguous. The CDR3 runs to 16 residues. In germline, CDR1 is LNHDA, CDR2 SQIVND (reference sequence). The V and J ends lost 6 bases and 1 base respectively, with 16 bases between them. CDR3 region: CASSPGAVRSNQPQHF. CDR3 nucleotides: TGTGCCAGTAGCCCGGGTGCGGTCAGAAGCAATCAGCCCCAGCATTTT.

The chain is built from TRBV9 and TRBJ1-6, with D uncertain. Trimming left V 0 bases short and J 10 bases short, with 11 bases between. The CDR3 loop spans 14 amino acids. Germline V lookup: CDR1 SGDLS, CDR2 YYNGEE. The DNA for the CDR3 is TGTGCCAGCAGCGTAGACGGGTACAACTCACCCCTCCACTTT. This translates into CASSVDGYNSPLHF.

The CDR3 DNA follows: TGTGCCAGCAGTCCGACCCGGGCCATCGGGGGTGAGCAGTTCTTC. Protein: CASSPTRAIGGEQFF. This chain joins TRBV27 and TRBJ2-1; D possibly corresponds to TRBD2 (6 bases). V lost 5 bases, J lost 9 bases, and 20 bases lay in between. The CDR3 extends over 15 amino acids. Germline V gene lookup returns CDR1 MNHEY and CDR2 SMNVEV (reference sequence).

The V call is TRBV18, the J call TRBJ1-2; 12 bases line up with TRBD1. The CDR3 sequence is 18 residues long. Unmatched junction bases numbered 10, after V lost 3 bases and J lost 2 bases. CDR1 KGHSH and CDR2 LQKENI come from the germline V gene. DNA of the CDR3: TGTGCCAGCTCACCGCCGGGACAGGGGGCTTTCCCCAACTATGGCTACACCTTC. Amino acid sequence: CASSPPGQGAFPNYGYTF.

The chain couples TRBV18 to TRBJ2-2; the D gene is possibly TRBD2 (5 bases). With 5 bases removed from V and 0 bases from J, the gap between germline ends came to 19 bases. Germline V CDR1 and CDR2: KGHSH, LQKENI. This CDR3 is 18 amino acids long. The CDR3 protein is CASSTRRMVGPNTGELFF. CDR3 sequence (DNA): TGTGCCAGCTCAACTAGGAGAATGGTCGGGCCGAACACCGGGGAGCTGTTTTTT.

The rearrangement joins TRBV6-6 to TRBJ1-5, with 8 nucleotides matching TRBD1. The CDR3 contains 15 residues. Germline-derived CDR1 and CDR2 are MNHNY and SVGAGI (reference sequence). V dropped 8 bases and J dropped 6; count of bases not matched to a gene: 12. As DNA, the CDR3 is TGTGCCAGCGCTAAACAGGGGGGAGGGAGTCAGCCCCAGCATTTT. This gives the protein CASAKQGGGSQPQHF.

The chain carries TRBV27 and TRBJ2-3; 7 bases fit TRBD1. Germline lookup yields CDR1 MNHEY and CDR2 SMNVEV (reference sequence). V trimming: 4 bases; J trimming: 5 bases; junction bases outside the gene matches: 12. The CDR3 runs 16 residues. The CDR3 DNA follows: TGTGCCAGCAGTTCTCGGTGGGACAGAAGACAAGATACGCAGTATTTT. This translates into CASSSRWDRRQDTQYF.

The CDR3 spells CATSRGPGNEQYF. As DNA, the CDR3 is TGTGCCACCAGCAGAGGCCCAGGGAACGAGCAGTACTTC. The chain employs TRBV15 and TRBJ2-7; D possibly corresponds to TRBD1 (5 bases). This CDR3 is built from 13 residues. CDR1 is LNHNV, CDR2 YYDKDF, per germline (reference sequence). V dropped 1 base and J dropped 5 bases, with 9 bases sitting between them.

V is TRBV12-5 and J is TRBJ2-3; D may be TRBD1 (8 bases). Trimming removed 0 bases from V and 5 bases from J, with 18 bases in between. The CDR3 consists of 17 residues. CDR1 LGHNT and CDR2 FRNRAP come from the germline V gene. The CDR3: CASGLVLGQGGGDTQYF. The CDR3, as DNA: TGTGCTAGTGGTTTGGTACTCGGACAGGGAGGGGGAGATACGCAGTATTTT. Full variable domain (missing parts from reference TRBV12-5 and TRBJ2-3): DARVTQTPRHKVTEMGQEVTMRCQPILGHNTVFWYRQTMMQGLELLAYFRNRAPLDDSGMPKDRFSAEMPDATLATLKIQPSEPRDSAVYFCASGLVLGQGGGDTQYFGPGTRLTVL.

The chain carries TRBV5-1 and TRBJ2-2; D may be TRBD1 (6 bases). Trimming shortened V by 0 bases and J by 5 bases, and 14 bases separated the two germline ends. Germline V gives CDR1 SGHRS, CDR2 YFSETQ. This CDR3 is built from 16 residues. For the CDR3, the DNA is TGCGCCAGCAGCTTGGCCCCCGGGACAACGACCGGGGAGCTGTTTTTT. As protein: CASSLAPGTTTGELFF.

The V call is TRBV7-9, the J call TRBJ2-1; a weak D match, TRBD2 (5 bases). The CDR3 loop spans 17 amino acids. The V gene lost 2 bases and the J gene lost 10 bases, with 24 bases spanning the gap. Germline V gene sequence: CDR1 SEHNR, CDR2 FQNEAQ (reference sequence). CDR3 residues: CASSLRGWIGLWREQFF. CDR3 coding DNA: TGTGCCAGCAGCTTAAGAGGATGGATAGGACTTTGGAGGGAGCAGTTCTTC.

The chain carries TRBV7-6 and TRBJ1-4; unclear D gene. V was clipped by 2 bases and J by 0 bases, with 7 bases between them. The CDR3 sequence is 15 residues long. Germline V lookup: CDR1 SGHVS, CDR2 FNYEAQ. Written as DNA, the CDR3 is TGTGCCAGCAGCTTATCCAGCGCAACTAATGAAAAACTGTTTTTT. Protein: CASSLSSATNEKLFF.

The chain recombines TRBV6-5 with TRBJ1-2; D uncertain. Trimming cost V 5 bases and J 3 bases, with 7 bases left between them. There are 12 residues in the CDR3. The germline V gene has CDR1 MNHEY and CDR2 SVGAGI. The CDR3 DNA is TGTGCCAGCAGTGAGCGATACTATGGCTACACCTTC. Its translation: CASSERYYGYTF.

The rearrangement uses TRBV19 and TRBJ2-3; D gene ambiguous. The CDR3 length is 14 residues. Trimming cost V 7 bases and J 3 bases, with 14 bases left between them. Germline V lookup: CDR1 LNHDA, CDR2 SQIVND (reference sequence). The CDR3 DNA reads as TGTGCCAGTACCCAGCCGGGTTTAACAGATACGCAGTATTTT. Protein: CASTQPGLTDTQYF.

V and J are TRBV11-3 and TRBJ2-7; D gene ambiguous. Trimming cost V 8 bases and J 3 bases, with 8 bases left between them. Germline CDR1 SGHNT, CDR2 YENEEA. CDR3 size: 11 residues. The CDR3, as DNA: TGTGCCAGCGGCCAAGTCTACGAGCAGTACTTC. As protein: CASGQVYEQYF.

The chain carries TRBV19 and TRBJ2-7; TRBD1 is a possible D gene (5 bases). Trimming removed 4 bases from V and 2 bases from J, with 9 bases in between. This CDR3 has 13 residues. From germline, CDR1 is LNHDA and CDR2 SQIVND (reference sequence). The CDR3 reads CASSNLQAYEQYF. The DNA for the CDR3 is TGTGCCAGTAGTAACCTACAGGCCTACGAGCAGTACTTC.

V usage is TRBV9 and J usage is TRBJ1-3; 9 nucleotides agree with TRBD1. CDR3 length: 19 amino acids. Trimming removed 1 base from V and 2 bases from J; junction bases left unmatched: 13. The germline gives CDR1 SGDLS, CDR2 YYNGEE. DNA for the CDR3: TGTGCCAGCAGCGTAAATGTCCGGGACAGGGTTTATACTGGAAACACCATATATTTT. Translation: CASSVNVRDRVYTGNTIYF.